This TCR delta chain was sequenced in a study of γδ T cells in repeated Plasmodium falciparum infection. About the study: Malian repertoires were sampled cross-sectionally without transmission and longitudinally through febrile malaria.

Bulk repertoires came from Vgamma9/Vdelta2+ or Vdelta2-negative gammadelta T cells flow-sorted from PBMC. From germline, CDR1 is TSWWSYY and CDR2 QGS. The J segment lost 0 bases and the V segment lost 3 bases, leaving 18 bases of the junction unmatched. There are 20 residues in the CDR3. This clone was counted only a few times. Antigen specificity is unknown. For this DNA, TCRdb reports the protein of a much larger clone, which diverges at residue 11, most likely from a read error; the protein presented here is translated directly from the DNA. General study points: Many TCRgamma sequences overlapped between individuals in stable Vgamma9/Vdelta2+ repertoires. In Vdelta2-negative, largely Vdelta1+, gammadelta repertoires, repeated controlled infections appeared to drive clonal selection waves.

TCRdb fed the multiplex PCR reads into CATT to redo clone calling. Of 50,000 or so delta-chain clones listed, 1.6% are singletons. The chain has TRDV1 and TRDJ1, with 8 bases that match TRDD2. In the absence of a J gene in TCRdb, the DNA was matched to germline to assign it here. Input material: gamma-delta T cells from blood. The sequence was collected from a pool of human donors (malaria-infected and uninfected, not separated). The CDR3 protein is CALGDPCAFLCSAYTDKLIF. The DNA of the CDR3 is TGTGCTCTTGGGGATCCTTGCGCCTTCCTATGTAGCGCGTACACCGATAAACTCATCTTT.